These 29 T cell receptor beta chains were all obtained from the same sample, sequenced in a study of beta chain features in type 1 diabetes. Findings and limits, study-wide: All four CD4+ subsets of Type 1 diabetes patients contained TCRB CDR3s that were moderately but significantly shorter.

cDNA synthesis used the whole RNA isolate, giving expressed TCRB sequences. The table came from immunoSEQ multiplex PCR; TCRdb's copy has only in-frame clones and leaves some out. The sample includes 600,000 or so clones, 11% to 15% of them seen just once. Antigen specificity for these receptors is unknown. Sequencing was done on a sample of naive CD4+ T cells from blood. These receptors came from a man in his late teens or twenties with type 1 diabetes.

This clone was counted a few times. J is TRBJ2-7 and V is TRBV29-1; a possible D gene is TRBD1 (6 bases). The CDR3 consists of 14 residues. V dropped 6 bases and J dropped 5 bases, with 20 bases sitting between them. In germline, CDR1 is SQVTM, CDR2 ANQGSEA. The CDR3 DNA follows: TGCAGCGTGACCTCCCGGGACAATGGACACGAGCAGTACTTC. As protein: CSVTSRDNGHEQYF.

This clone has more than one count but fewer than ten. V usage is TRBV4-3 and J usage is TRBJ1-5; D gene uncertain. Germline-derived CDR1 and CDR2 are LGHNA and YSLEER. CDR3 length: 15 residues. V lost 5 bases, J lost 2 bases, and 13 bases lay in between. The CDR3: CASSDRLWGNQPQHF. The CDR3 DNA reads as TGCGCCAGCAGCGACCGCCTTTGGGGCAATCAGCCCCAGCATTTT.

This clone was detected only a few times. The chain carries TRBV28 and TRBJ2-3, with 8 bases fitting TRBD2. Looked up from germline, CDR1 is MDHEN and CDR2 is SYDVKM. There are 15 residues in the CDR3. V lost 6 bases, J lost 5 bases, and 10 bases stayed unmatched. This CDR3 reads CASRNGGAGIDTQYF. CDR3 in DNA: TGTGCCAGCAGGAACGGGGGGGCGGGCATAGATACGCAGTATTTT.

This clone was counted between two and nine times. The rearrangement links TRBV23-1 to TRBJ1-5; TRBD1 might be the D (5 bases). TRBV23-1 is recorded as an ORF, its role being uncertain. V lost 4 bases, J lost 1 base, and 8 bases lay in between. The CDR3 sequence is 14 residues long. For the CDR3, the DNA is TGCGCCAGCAGTCCGACAGACAGCAATCAGCCCCAGCATTTT. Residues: CASSPTDSNQPQHF.

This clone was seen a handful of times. CDR3 bases: TGTGCCAGCAGCGCCGGAGGGACAGTTTATGGCTACACCTTC. Encoded protein: CASSAGGTVYGYTF. V is TRBV5-4 and J is TRBJ1-2, with 7 bases matching TRBD1. Germline lookup yields CDR1 SGHNT and CDR2 YYREEE (reference sequence). This CDR3 comprises 14 residues. J lost 5 bases, V lost 4 bases, and 8 bases had no gene match.

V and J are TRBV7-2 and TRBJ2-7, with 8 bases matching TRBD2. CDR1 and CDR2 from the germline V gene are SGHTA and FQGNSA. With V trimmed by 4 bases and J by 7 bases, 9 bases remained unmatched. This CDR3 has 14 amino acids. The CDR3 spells CASSSNLAGGEQYF. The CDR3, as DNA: TGTGCCAGCAGCTCGAACCTAGCGGGTGGGGAGCAGTACTTC.

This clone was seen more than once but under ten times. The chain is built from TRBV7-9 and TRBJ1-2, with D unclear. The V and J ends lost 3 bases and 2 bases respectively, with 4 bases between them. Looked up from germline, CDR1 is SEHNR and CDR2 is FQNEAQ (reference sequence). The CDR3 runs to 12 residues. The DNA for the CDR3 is TGTGCCAGCAGCTTCCTGAACTATGGCTACACCTTC. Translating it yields CASSFLNYGYTF.

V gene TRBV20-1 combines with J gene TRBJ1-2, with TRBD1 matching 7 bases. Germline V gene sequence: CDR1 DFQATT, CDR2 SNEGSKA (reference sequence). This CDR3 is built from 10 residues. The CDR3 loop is CKTGREGYTF. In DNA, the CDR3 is TGCAAGACAGGGAGGGAGGGCTACACCTTC.

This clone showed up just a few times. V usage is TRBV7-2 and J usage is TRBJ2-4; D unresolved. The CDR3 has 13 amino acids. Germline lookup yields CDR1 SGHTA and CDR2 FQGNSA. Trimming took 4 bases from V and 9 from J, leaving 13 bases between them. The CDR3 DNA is TGTGCCAGCAGCTCCCAACTGGCTGGCATTCAGTACTTC. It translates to CASSSQLAGIQYF.

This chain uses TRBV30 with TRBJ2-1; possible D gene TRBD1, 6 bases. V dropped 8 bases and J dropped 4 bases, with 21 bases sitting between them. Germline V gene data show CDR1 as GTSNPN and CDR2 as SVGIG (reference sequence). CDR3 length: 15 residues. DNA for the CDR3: TGTGCCGCCCGAGGGGGATCGACACCTTACAATGAGCAGTTCTTC. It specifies CAARGGSTPYNEQFF. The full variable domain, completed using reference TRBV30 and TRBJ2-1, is SQTIHQWPATLVQPVGSPLSLECTVEGTSNPNLYWYRQAAGRGLQLLFYSVGIGQISSEVPQNLSASRPQDRQFILSSKKLLLSDSGFYLCAARGGSTPYNEQFFGPGTRLTVL.

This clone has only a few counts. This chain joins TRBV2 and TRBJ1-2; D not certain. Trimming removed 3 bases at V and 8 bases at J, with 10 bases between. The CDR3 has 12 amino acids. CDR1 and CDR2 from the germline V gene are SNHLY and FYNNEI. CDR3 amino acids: CASSDRAGGYTF. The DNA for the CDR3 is TGTGCCAGCAGTGATAGGGCGGGCGGCTACACCTTC.

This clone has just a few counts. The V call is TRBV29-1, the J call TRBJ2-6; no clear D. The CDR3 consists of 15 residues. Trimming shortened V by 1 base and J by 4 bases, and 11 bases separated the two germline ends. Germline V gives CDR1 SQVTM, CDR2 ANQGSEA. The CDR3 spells CSVEGGQRGANVLTF. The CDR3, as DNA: TGCAGCGTTGAAGGTGGCCAGAGAGGGGCCAACGTCCTGACTTTC.

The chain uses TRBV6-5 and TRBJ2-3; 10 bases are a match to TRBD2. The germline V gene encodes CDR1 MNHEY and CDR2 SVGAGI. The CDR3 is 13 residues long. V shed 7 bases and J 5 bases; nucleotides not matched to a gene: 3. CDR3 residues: CASKLAGLDTQYF. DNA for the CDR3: TGTGCCAGCAAACTAGCGGGGTTAGATACGCAGTATTTT.

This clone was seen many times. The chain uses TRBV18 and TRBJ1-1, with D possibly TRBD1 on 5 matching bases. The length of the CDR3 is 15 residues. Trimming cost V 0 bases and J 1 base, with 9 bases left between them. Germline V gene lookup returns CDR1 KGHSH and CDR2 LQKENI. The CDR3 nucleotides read TGTGCCAGCTCACCACCGGCAGGGTGGAACACTGAAGCTTTCTTT. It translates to CASSPPAGWNTEAFF.

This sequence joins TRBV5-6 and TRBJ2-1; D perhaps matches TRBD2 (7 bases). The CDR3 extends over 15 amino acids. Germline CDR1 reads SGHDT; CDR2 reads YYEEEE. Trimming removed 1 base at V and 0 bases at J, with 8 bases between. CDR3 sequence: CASSLRGASYNEQFF. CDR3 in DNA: TGTGCCAGCAGCTTGCGGGGGGCCTCCTACAATGAGCAGTTCTTC.

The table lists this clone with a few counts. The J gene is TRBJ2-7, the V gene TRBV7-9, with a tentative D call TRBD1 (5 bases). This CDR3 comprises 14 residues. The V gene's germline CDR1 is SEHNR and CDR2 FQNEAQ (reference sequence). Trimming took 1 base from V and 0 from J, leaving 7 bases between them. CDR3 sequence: CASSLETASYEQYF. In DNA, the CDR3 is TGTGCCAGCAGCTTAGAGACAGCCTCCTACGAGCAGTACTTC.

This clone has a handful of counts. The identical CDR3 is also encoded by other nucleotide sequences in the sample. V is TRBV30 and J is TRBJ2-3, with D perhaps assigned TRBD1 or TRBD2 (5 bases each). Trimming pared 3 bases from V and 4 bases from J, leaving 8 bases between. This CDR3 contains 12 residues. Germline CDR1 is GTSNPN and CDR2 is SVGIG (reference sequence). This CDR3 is CAWSRGPDTQYF. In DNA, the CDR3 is TGTGCCTGGAGCCGGGGCCCAGATACGCAGTATTTT. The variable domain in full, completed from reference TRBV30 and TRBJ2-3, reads SQTIHQWPATLVQPVGSPLSLECTVEGTSNPNLYWYRQAAGRGLQLLFYSVGIGQISSEVPQNLSASRPQDRQFILSSKKLLLSDSGFYLCAWSRGPDTQYFGPGTRLTVL.

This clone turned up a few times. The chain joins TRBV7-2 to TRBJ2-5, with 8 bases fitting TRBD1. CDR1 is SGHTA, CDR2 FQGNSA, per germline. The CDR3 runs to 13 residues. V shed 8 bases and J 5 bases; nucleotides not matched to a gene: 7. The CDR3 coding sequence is TGTGCCAGCCTACAGGGGGTCAGGGAGACCCAGTACTTC. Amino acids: CASLQGVRETQYF.

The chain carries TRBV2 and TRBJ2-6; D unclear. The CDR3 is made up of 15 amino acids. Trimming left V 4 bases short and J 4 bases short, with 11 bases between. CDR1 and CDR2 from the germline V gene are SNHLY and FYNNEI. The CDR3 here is CASSVGNAGANVLTF. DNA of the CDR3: TGTGCCAGCAGTGTAGGGAATGCCGGGGCCAACGTCCTGACTTTC.

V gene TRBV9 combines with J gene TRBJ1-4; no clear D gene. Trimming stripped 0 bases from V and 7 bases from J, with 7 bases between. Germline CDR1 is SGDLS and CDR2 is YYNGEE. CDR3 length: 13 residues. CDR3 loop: CASSVGALEKLFF. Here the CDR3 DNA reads TGTGCCAGCAGCGTAGGAGCACTTGAAAAACTGTTTTTT.

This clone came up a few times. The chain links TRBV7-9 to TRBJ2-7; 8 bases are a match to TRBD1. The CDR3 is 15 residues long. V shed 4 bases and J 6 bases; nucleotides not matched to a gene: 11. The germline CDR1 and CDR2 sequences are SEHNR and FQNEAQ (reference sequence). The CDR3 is CASSSDRVGTPEQYF. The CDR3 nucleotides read TGTGCCAGCAGCTCGGACAGGGTAGGAACCCCCGAGCAGTACTTC.

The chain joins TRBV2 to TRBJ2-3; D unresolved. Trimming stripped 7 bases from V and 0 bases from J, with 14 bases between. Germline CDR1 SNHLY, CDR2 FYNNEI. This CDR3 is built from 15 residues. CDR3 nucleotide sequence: TGTGCCAGCACTATACCTTCGACTAGCACAGATACGCAGTATTTT. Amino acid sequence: CASTIPSTSTDTQYF.

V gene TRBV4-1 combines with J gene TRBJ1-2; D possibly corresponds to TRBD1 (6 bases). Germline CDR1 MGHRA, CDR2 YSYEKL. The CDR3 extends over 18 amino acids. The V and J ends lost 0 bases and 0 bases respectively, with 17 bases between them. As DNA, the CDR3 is TGCGCCAGCAGCCAAGATAGGGGCAGGGGCAGGACTAACTATGGCTACACCTTC. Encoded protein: CASSQDRGRGRTNYGYTF.

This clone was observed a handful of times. CDR3 sequence reads: CAINSKTGTTYEQYF. The CDR3 region has the DNA TGTGCCATCAACTCCAAGACAGGCACAACCTACGAGCAGTACTTC. The chain links TRBV10-3 to TRBJ2-7; a possible D gene is TRBD1 (6 bases). CDR3 size: 15 residues. Germline CDR1 is ENHRY and CDR2 is SYGVKD. The V end was cut by 7 bases, the J end by 2 bases, with 18 bases between.

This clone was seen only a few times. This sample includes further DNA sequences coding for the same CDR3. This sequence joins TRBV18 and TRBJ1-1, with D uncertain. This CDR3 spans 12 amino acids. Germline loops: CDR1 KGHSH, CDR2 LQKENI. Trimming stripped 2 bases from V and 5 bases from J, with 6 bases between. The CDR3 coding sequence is TGTGCCAGCTCACCAGGGCAGACTGAAGCTTTCTTT. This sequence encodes CASSPGQTEAFF.

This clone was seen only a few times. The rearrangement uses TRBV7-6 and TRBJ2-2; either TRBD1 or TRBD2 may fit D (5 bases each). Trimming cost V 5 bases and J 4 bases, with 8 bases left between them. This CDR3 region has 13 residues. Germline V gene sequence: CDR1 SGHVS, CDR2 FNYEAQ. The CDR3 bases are TGTGCCAGCAGCGAGGGGACCACCGGGGAGCTGTTTTTT. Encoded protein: CASSEGTTGELFF.

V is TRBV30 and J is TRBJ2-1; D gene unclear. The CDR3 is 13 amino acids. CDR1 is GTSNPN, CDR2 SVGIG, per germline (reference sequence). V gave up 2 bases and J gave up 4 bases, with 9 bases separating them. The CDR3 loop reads CAWSRNSYNEQFF. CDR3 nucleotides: TGTGCCTGGAGTCGGAATTCATACAATGAGCAGTTCTTC.

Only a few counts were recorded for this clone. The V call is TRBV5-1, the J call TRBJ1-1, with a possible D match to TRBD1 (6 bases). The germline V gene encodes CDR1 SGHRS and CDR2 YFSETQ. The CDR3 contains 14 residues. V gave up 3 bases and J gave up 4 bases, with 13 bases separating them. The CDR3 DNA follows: TGCGCCAGCAGCTCGGGAACAGGGTCCACTGAAGCTTTCTTT. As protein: CASSSGTGSTEAFF.

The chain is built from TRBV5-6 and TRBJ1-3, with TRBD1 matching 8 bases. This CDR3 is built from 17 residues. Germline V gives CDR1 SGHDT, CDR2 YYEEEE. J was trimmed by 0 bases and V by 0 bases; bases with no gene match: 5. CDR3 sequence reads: CASSLAGTGSSGNTIYF. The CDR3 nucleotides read TGTGCCAGCAGCTTGGCCGGGACAGGCAGCTCTGGAAACACCATATATTTT. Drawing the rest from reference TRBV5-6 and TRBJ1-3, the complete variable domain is DAGVTQSPTHLIKTRGQQVTLRCSPKSGHDTVSWYQQALGQGPQFIFQYYEEEERQRGNFPDRFSGHQFPNYSSELNVNALLLGDSALYLCASSLAGTGSSGNTIYFGEGSWLTVV.